This TCR beta chain was sequenced in a study of blood T cell repertoires in COVID-19 (dated by TCRdb to between 2020 and 2021). At the level of the whole study: Collaborator samples came from the United States, Italy and Spain and covered acute and convalescent phases of COVID-19. The prospective study material was composed of cDNA or gDNA derived from T cells, B-cell-depleted T cells, or PBMCs. Deeply sampled blood TCRbeta repertoires from subjects exposed to, actively infected with, or recovered from COVID-19 were included in the dataset. A freely available public database, intended as a resource for researchers studying the immune response to SARS-CoV-2, is where the repertoires were released. The samples were drawn from the first 160 participants of the ongoing ImmuneRACE study and from some 1,300 subjects provided by 6 global collaborators. Sample metadata almost always included a de-identified subject ID, COVID-19 status, age in years and sex. Where HLA class I and class II types were available, the types were taken from metadata supplied by the sample provider, not from assay-based typing.

TCRbeta CDR3 regions were amplified from genomic DNA using the immunoSEQ Assay, a bias-controlled multiplex PCR. Per the authors' processing: Nucleated cell counts per sample were estimated from amplification of reference gene primers within the assay. Sequence reads were collapsed and filtered to measure the absolute abundance of every unique TCRbeta CDR3 rearrangement. Productive Simpson clonality was computed per sample as the square root of Simpson's diversity index over productive rearrangements. TCRdb holds this immuneACCESS table with in-frame rearrangements only. Some clones are missing; in checked studies, unresolved V genes explain under half, and the rest has no known cause. V and J calls and clone size are as listed in that table; D and trimming were resolved from the DNA. In this sample the table shows 140,000 to 150,000 clones, 88% of which occur a single time. Roughly 10% of the sample lies in the top ten.

Whole blood was collected in K2EDTA tubes by collaborating institutions according to the institutions' own protocols. For TCRbeta analysis, collaborator samples were shipped as frozen whole blood, as isolated PBMCs, or as DNA extracted from either sample type. V is pared back by 8 bases and J by 8 bases, with 9 bases lying between the germline termini. Inclusive of the bounding cysteine and phenylalanine, the CDR3 is 11 residues long. This entry keeps only the CDR3 DNA: 33 bases, framed from base 1. CDR1 and CDR2 are read off the germline V gene as SGHAT and FQNNGV. General findings and caveats noted by the study authors: How much clinical and demographic metadata was included differed by source and by participant, and the metadata was provided uncurated.

A word on this clone: Its antigen is currently not known. No much larger clone exists at a distance of one base, and base qualities are not known.

The sequenced material came from peripheral blood. The origin of this receptor is a man in his 60s with active or convalescent COVID-19. Here the chain combines TRBV11-2 and TRBJ1-4; the best D guess is TRBD1, with 6 bases matching. The CDR3 here reads CASQGNEKLFF. The DNA sequence follows: TGTGCCAGCCAGGGGAACGAAAAACTGTTTTTT.